The rows below give T cell receptor beta chains drawn from one sample of a study of T cells after yellow fever vaccination. In TCRdb, the 5' RACE reads were re-called with MiXCR into one record per CDR3 protein. The profile shows almost 600,000 distinct CDR3 sequences, around an eighth of them singletons. The starting material was PBMCs, obtained on the day of the yellow fever booster vaccination. Receptors were obtained from a man younger than 45 who received the YFV17D yellow fever vaccine. The CDR3 runs from the conserved cysteine through the conserved F or W.

TRBV20-1	TRBJ2-7	CSGEYQSYEQYF
TRBV30	TRBJ2-3	CAWSEGPLDTQYF
TRBV28	TRBJ2-5	CASSLIGGVSGETQYF
TRBV20-1	TRBJ2-6	CSAIFGANVLTF
TRBV9	TRBJ2-1	CASTTGLAVLNEQFF
TRBV29-1	TRBJ1-1	CSVEGLGLAFF
TRBV6-6	TRBJ2-7	CASTQGPSYEQYF
TRBV5-1	TRBJ2-3	CASSRAGTSGDTQYF
TRBV19	TRBJ1-1	CASSKRTGMNTEAFF
TRBV3-1	TRBJ2-1	CASNGEGAGGVINEQFF
TRBV9	TRBJ2-3	CASSPRGTRDHYTDTQYF
TRBV7-9	TRBJ2-1	CASSLGSGTSGSPRKVF
TRBV12-3/TRBV12-4	TRBJ1-2	CASSPLGNYEGYTF
TRBV5-1	TRBJ2-7	CASSLPEDGSYEQYF
TRBV5-4	TRBJ2-1	CASSLAELAGYNSYNEQFF
TRBV7-2	TRBJ2-7	CASSSSWDPRYEQYF
TRBV12-3/TRBV12-4	TRBJ2-4	CASSRAGTAKNIQYF
TRBV5-1	TRBJ2-5	CASSLDLAGGRETQYF
TRBV9	TRBJ2-1	CAHTLTGVSYNEQFF
TRBV7-2	TRBJ2-3	CASSRGSSTDTQYF
TRBV5-5	TRBJ2-7	CASSLEFSPYEQYF
TRBV7-3	TRBJ2-5	CASSTGGKETQYF
TRBV24-1	TRBJ2-1	CATSGNRDGDYNEQFF
TRBV7-2	TRBJ2-7	CASSTITYEQYF
TRBV20-1	TRBJ2-3	CSVRADTQYF
TRBV20-1	TRBJ2-1	CSAREDSSGSVNEQFF
TRBV20-1	TRBJ2-3	CSAQIAAGLTDTQYF
TRBV18	TRBJ2-7	CASSQSKNYEQYF
TRBV9	TRBJ2-1	CASSESGTRINEQFF
TRBV29-1	TRBJ2-1	CSSSTGLSGEQFF
TRBV25-1	TRBJ2-7	CASSDGSSYEQYF
TRBV7-9	TRBJ2-5	CASSLEAQETQYF
TRBV7-2	TRBJ2-2	CASSFHPQGFTGELFF
TRBV6-5	TRBJ2-3	CASSPGGAGQYF
TRBV20-1	TRBJ2-7	CSAEAGTAYEQYF
TRBV5-1	TRBJ2-5	CASSSLLGSAQETQYF
TRBV20-1	TRBJ2-2	CSASLNTGELFF
TRBV7-2	TRBJ2-2	CASSLQGNTGELFF
TRBV3-1	TRBJ1-1	CASSGGRQDTEAFF
TRBV15	TRBJ2-2	CATSRASGTATGELFF
TRBV6-5	TRBJ2-3	CASRLGQGYTDTQYF
TRBV14	TRBJ2-5	CASSQRVGTQETQYF
TRBV25-1	TRBJ2-7	CASSPWGAKKSYEQYF
TRBV12-3/TRBV12-4	TRBJ2-1	CASRYPGASVIF
TRBV4-3	TRBJ2-3	CASSQATSGSFDTQYF
TRBV6-1	TRBJ1-1	CASSPAGQGLEAFF
TRBV12-3/TRBV12-4	TRBJ2-7	CASSNTYRGEQYF
TRBV27	TRBJ1-5	CASSFSGDNQPQHF
TRBV12-3/TRBV12-4	TRBJ1-4	CASSLSEGEKLFF
TRBV18	TRBJ2-3	CASSGVSTDTQYF